This TCR beta chain emerged from a study of T-cell memory formation after mild COVID-19. Study-wide context: In these data, TCR clusters were largely donor specific.

TCRdb recomputed calls from the 5' RACE reads with MiXCR, one row per CDR3 protein. Here the sample spans approximately 490,000 distinct CDR3 sequences, 20% being singletons. This CDR3 is 13 amino acids long. The ends were cut back, 3 bases at V and 2 bases at J, with 10 bases in the middle. Germline CDR1 SQVTM, CDR2 ANQGSEA. Material: PBMCs or a T cell subset sorted from them (not recorded which). This TCR was sampled from an adult woman who had mild COVID-19 (a few samples of this study predate the infection). Cell type and time point are not known. The chain uses TRBV29-1 and TRBJ1-2; D possibly corresponds to TRBD1 (5 bases). In DNA, the CDR3 is TGCAGCGTTGACGCCCGGGACAACTATGGCTACACCTTC. It translates to CSVDARDNYGYTF.